This T cell receptor beta chain was sequenced during a study of CD8+CD57+ T cells in acquired aplastic anemia. Study context: The study obtained an average of approximately 2.9 ug of DNA from sorted CD4+ and CD8+ cells.

Both TCR beta VDJ combination and CDR3 sequence profiling were carried out. Genomic DNA was the template for this profiling. TCRdb re-called the reads with MiXCR, one entry per CDR3 protein. The data contain roughly 160,000 distinct CDR3 sequences, roughly 63% of them singletons. V was trimmed by 0 bases and J by 2 bases, leaving 12 bases between them. CDR3 length: 16 residues. The germline V gene encodes CDR1 LNHDA and CDR2 SQIVND (reference sequence). The chain couples TRBV19 to TRBJ2-3, with D perhaps TRBD1 or TRBD2 (6 bases each). The TCR sequence derives from a human donor in good health. Sequencing was performed on sorted CD4+, CD8+, or CD8+CD57+ T cells (not recorded which) from PBMCs. The CDR3: CASSIEEGGVTDTQYF. For the CDR3, the DNA is TGTGCCAGTAGTATAGAGGAGGGGGGTGTCACAGATACGCAGTATTTT.